A single sample gave rise to the 20 T cell receptor beta chains below, sequenced in a study of T cell responses to AZD1222 COVID-19 vaccine. This table comes from immunoSEQ multiplex PCR, and its TCRdb copy is limited to in-frame clones, with some not included. The sample has more than 85,000 clones; around 87% are singletons. Sequencing was performed on peripheral blood, taken 28 days after the second AZD1222 dose. The origin of the receptors is an adult who received the AZD1222 COVID-19 vaccine.

The chain is built from TRBV6-4 and TRBJ2-2; D remains ambiguous. Trimming stripped 4 bases from V and 6 bases from J, with 9 bases between. Germline V gene sequence: CDR1 MRHNA, CDR2 SNTAGT. The CDR3 length is 13 residues. CDR3 nucleotides: TGTGCCAGCAGTGCTCGGTGGCCCGGGGAGCTGTTTTTT. As protein: CASSARWPGELFF.

This clone came up once. J is TRBJ1-2 and V is TRBV29-1; 9 nucleotides match TRBD1. The CDR3 has 13 amino acids. Germline-derived CDR1 and CDR2 are SQVTM and ANQGSEA. The ends lost 6 bases at V and 4 bases at J; junction bases unmatched: 6. The chain's CDR3 is CSVNRDRVYGYTF. In DNA form, the CDR3 reads TGCAGCGTAAACCGGGACAGGGTCTATGGCTACACCTTC.

This clone appeared a single time. The chain joins TRBV3-1 (or the pseudogene TRBV3-2) to TRBJ1-1; 8 bases are a match to TRBD1. Germline V gene data show CDR1 as LGHDT and CDR2 as YNNKEL (reference sequence). V lost 0 bases to trimming and J lost 7 bases; unmatched junction nucleotides: 10. CDR3 size: 16 residues. The CDR3: CASSQDTQGARSEAFF. CDR3 DNA: TGTGCCAGCAGCCAAGATACTCAGGGGGCGCGAAGTGAAGCTTTCTTT.

The chain joins TRBV20-1 to TRBJ1-2, with D unclear. V was clipped by 3 bases and J by 3 bases, with 8 bases between them. The CDR3 runs 12 residues. From germline, CDR1 is DFQATT and CDR2 SNEGSKA (reference sequence). CDR3 in amino acids: CSASRGDYGYTF. The CDR3 DNA follows: TGCAGTGCTAGTCGAGGTGACTATGGCTACACCTTC.

This chain links TRBV27 with TRBJ2-2; D is undetermined. The germline V and J ends were trimmed by 6 bases and 0 bases, with 2 bases remaining between them. Germline lookup yields CDR1 MNHEY and CDR2 SMNVEV (reference sequence). This CDR3 contains 12 residues. The CDR3 region has the DNA TGTGCCAGCAGCGCGAACACCGGGGAGCTGTTTTTT. It yields the protein CASSANTGELFF.

The CDR3 spells CASSSSVKGFYNEQFF. The CDR3 DNA sequence: TGTGCCAGCAGCTCGAGCGTCAAGGGATTCTACAATGAGCAGTTCTTC. The chain is built from TRBV4-2 and TRBJ2-1; D is undetermined. V dropped 5 bases and J dropped 3 bases, with 17 bases sitting between them. The CDR3 is 16 amino acids. Germline V gives CDR1 LGHNA, CDR2 YNFKEQ.

This chain joins TRBV28 and TRBJ2-7; no definite D call. Trimming pared 0 bases from V and 6 bases from J, leaving 9 bases between. This CDR3 is built from 13 residues. The germline gives CDR1 MDHEN, CDR2 SYDVKM. The CDR3 loop reads CASSLWGNLEQYF. The CDR3 nucleotides read TGTGCCAGCAGTTTATGGGGCAATCTCGAGCAGTACTTC.

The rearrangement uses TRBV11-2 and TRBJ1-4; D ambiguous. Germline lookup yields CDR1 SGHAT and CDR2 FQNNGV. The CDR3 totals 12 residues. V was clipped by 2 bases and J by 8 bases, with 6 bases between them. The CDR3 sequence is CASSLSREKLFF. The CDR3, as DNA: TGTGCCAGCAGCTTAAGTCGGGAAAAACTGTTTTTT.

The chain combines TRBV5-4 with TRBJ1-1, with D unclear. The germline V gene encodes CDR1 SGHNT and CDR2 YYREEE (reference sequence). This CDR3 comprises 13 residues. The V gene lost 1 base and the J gene lost 6 bases, with 10 bases spanning the gap. CDR3 nucleotides: TGTGCCAGCAGCTTGTTAAGGGTCCCTGAAGCTTTCTTT. This gives the protein CASSLLRVPEAFF.

This sequence joins TRBV7-8 and TRBJ1-1, with TRBD1 as a possible D gene (5 bases). Germline CDR1 reads SGHVS; CDR2 reads FQNEAQ. The germline V and J ends were trimmed by 5 bases and 5 bases, with 15 bases remaining between them. The CDR3 extends over 14 amino acids. CDR3 in DNA: TGTGCCAGCAGCCCAGGGAGTGGGGGGACTGAAGCTTTCTTT. Amino acids: CASSPGSGGTEAFF.

The chain links TRBV7-9 to TRBJ1-1; D is unresolved. Germline CDR1 is SEHNR and CDR2 is FQNEAQ (reference sequence). Trimming took off 1 base at V and 1 base at J, with 13 bases between the two ends. CDR3 length: 16 amino acids. CDR3 residues: CASSLVLGFANTEAFF. The CDR3 DNA reads as TGTGCCAGCAGCTTAGTTTTGGGTTTTGCGAACACTGAAGCTTTCTTT. Complete variable domain (other parts from reference TRBV7-9 and TRBJ1-1): DTGVSQNPRHKITKRGQNVTFRCDPISEHNRLYWYRQTLGQGPEFLTYFQNEAQLEKSRLLSDRFSAERPKGSFSTLEIQRTEQGDSAMYLCASSLVLGFANTEAFFGQGTRLTVV.

The V gene is TRBV6-4, the J gene TRBJ1-1, with 7 bases fitting TRBD1. Germline trimming cut 4 bases from V and 7 bases from J; bases unmatched to any gene: 9. The length of the CDR3 is 14 residues. Germline lookup yields CDR1 MRHNA and CDR2 SNTAGT. CDR3 residues: CASSVGQGVGEAFF. The CDR3 DNA sequence: TGTGCCAGCAGTGTAGGCCAGGGGGTCGGTGAAGCTTTCTTT.

This chain connects TRBV6-1 to TRBJ1-1; D might be TRBD1 (5 bases). V lost 0 bases and J lost 6, with 8 bases in between. CDR3 size: 13 residues. Germline lookup yields CDR1 MNHNS and CDR2 SASEGT. The CDR3 DNA follows: TGTGCCAGCAGTGAAGCGGGGGACTCTGAAGCTTTCTTT. Its translation: CASSEAGDSEAFF.

This chain uses TRBV21-1 with TRBJ2-2; the DNA was not compared with TRBD1, the D call given in the table. TRBV21-1 constitutes a pseudogene. The CDR3 extends over 20 amino acids. In nucleotides, the CDR3 is TGTGCCAGCAGCAAAGGGGGACGGAGGGGGCAAAATCGGAACACCGGGGAGCTGTTTTTT. This sequence encodes CASSKGGRRGQNRNTGELFF.

V and J are TRBV29-1 and TRBJ1-1; D remains unclear. V dropped 0 bases and J dropped 5 bases, with 7 bases sitting between them. The CDR3 sequence is 12 residues long. The germline V gene encodes CDR1 SQVTM and CDR2 ANQGSEA. The CDR3 sequence: CSVEDRFTEAFF. Written as DNA, the CDR3 is TGCAGCGTTGAAGACAGGTTTACTGAAGCTTTCTTT.

The chain joins TRBV28 to TRBJ1-1; D remains ambiguous. Germline lookup yields CDR1 MDHEN and CDR2 SYDVKM. V dropped 1 base and J dropped 1 base, with 7 bases sitting between them. CDR3 length: 14 residues. CDR3 sequence: CASSLSAGNTEAFF. The CDR3 DNA is TGTGCCAGCAGTTTATCGGCAGGGAACACTGAAGCTTTCTTT.

V is TRBV27 and J is TRBJ1-3; D not resolved. V was pared by 1 base and J by 3 bases, with 7 bases between. CDR3 length: 14 amino acids. Germline values: CDR1 MNHEY, CDR2 SMNVEV (reference sequence). CDR3 DNA sequence: TGTGCCAGCAGTTTATTGGGGAATGGAAACACCATATATTTT. Translation: CASSLLGNGNTIYF.

The gene calls are TRBV19 and TRBJ1-1; D possibly corresponds to TRBD1 (5 bases). The CDR3 extends over 13 amino acids. The germline V gene encodes CDR1 LNHDA and CDR2 SQIVND (reference sequence). Trimming shortened V by 2 bases and J by 8 bases, and 12 bases separated the two germline ends. DNA for the CDR3: TGTGCCAGTAGTATACAAGGGGCGGGGGAAGCTTTCTTT. It translates to CASSIQGAGEAFF.

This sequence joins TRBV5-1 and TRBJ1-2; D perhaps matches TRBD1 (5 bases). Germline V CDR1 and CDR2: SGHRS, YFSETQ. The CDR3 runs 13 residues. Trimming took off 3 bases at V and 4 bases at J, with 10 bases between the two ends. DNA for the CDR3: TGCGCCAGCAGCTCCCAGGGAGCCTATGGCTACACCTTC. It specifies CASSSQGAYGYTF.

The chain couples TRBV7-3 to TRBJ2-1; unclear D gene. This CDR3 has 12 residues. The ends were cut back, 1 base at V and 6 bases at J, with 4 bases in the middle. Germline-derived CDR1 and CDR2 are SGHTA and FQGTGA. CDR3 nucleotides: TGTGCCAGCAGCTTAAACCGCAATGAGCAGTTCTTC. It codes for CASSLNRNEQFF.